What follows are 22 T cell receptor beta chains derived from one specimen sequenced in a study of cytomegalovirus exposure and HLA in healthy donors. Primers included in the PCR were 60 Vbeta and 13 Jbeta primers. Profiling relied on immunoSEQ multiplex PCR, and the TCRdb table lists in-frame clones only, not all of them. Counted here are about 200,000 clones, about four fifths occurring once; the ten biggest clones make up more than 1.5%. The sequenced sample was PBMCs. The source of these receptors is a girl aged 10-17 years in good health and CMV-seropositive.

The chain is built from TRBV5-6 and TRBJ2-2; 8 nucleotides align to TRBD1. This CDR3 is built from 19 residues. Germline V lookup: CDR1 SGHDT, CDR2 YYEEEE. Unmatched junction bases numbered 13, after V lost 2 bases and J lost 1 base. The DNA of the CDR3 is TGTGCCAGCAGCTTAAGACAGGGGATGAAGTTCGGGAACACCGGGGAGCTGTTTTTT. Translating gives CASSLRQGMKFGNTGELFF.

This chain connects TRBV4-1 to TRBJ2-5; 8 nucleotides line up with TRBD2. There are 14 residues in the CDR3. The V and J ends lost 2 bases and 5 bases, in that order; junction bases with no gene match: 4. Germline-derived CDR1 and CDR2 are MGHRA and YSYEKL. This CDR3 is CASSQSGGSETQYF. CDR3 bases: TGCGCCAGCAGCCAAAGCGGGGGCAGTGAGACCCAGTACTTC.

This clone was detected a few times. This chain links TRBV5-3 with TRBJ2-7, with 13 bases aligning to TRBD2. TRBV5-3 is an ORF, and what it does is uncertain. The CDR3 loop spans 16 amino acids. The junction had 8 bases not matched to a gene; V was cut back by 5 bases and J by 3 bases. The CDR3 coding sequence is TGTGCCAGAAGACCTGGGACTAGCGGGACTGACTACGAGCAGTACTTC. Its translation: CARRPGTSGTDYEQYF.

There are a few counts of this clone. This chain connects TRBV2 to TRBJ1-1; TRBD1 agrees at 10 bases. CDR1 is SNHLY and CDR2 is FYNNEI in the germline V gene. The CDR3 sequence is 12 residues long. Trimming took 11 bases from V and 5 from J; bases not matched to a gene: 5. CDR3 DNA: TGTGCCCGGGACAGGGGCCGTACTGAAGCTTTCTTT. This sequence encodes CARDRGRTEAFF.

Comment on this clone: This same CDR3 is encoded by further DNA sequences in the sample. The chain is built from TRBV10-1 and TRBJ2-3; 7 nucleotides align to TRBD1. Unmatched junction bases numbered 3, after V lost 6 bases and J lost 0 bases. Germline values: CDR1 WNHNN, CDR2 SYGVQD (reference sequence). The CDR3 consists of 14 residues. Here the CDR3 DNA reads TGCGCCAGCAGCCGGGACAGTAGCACAGATACGCAGTATTTT. Its protein product is CASSRDSSTDTQYF.

The chain is built from TRBV9 and TRBJ2-5; TRBD2 aligns across 7 bases. V gave up 3 bases and J gave up 2 bases; unmatched junction bases: 4. CDR1 and CDR2 (germline): SGDLS, YYNGEE. The CDR3 runs to 14 residues. This CDR3 reads CASSGGGIQETQYF. The DNA of the CDR3 is TGTGCCAGCAGCGGGGGGGGAATACAAGAGACCCAGTACTTC.

The rearrangement uses TRBV9 and TRBJ2-3; 8 bases are shared with TRBD2. This CDR3 has 15 residues. The trim removed 0 bases at V and 5 bases at J, leaving 5 bases unmatched. Per germline, CDR1 SGDLS and CDR2 YYNGEE. CDR3 sequence reads: CASSVAGGPLDTQYF. In DNA, the CDR3 is TGTGCCAGCAGCGTAGCGGGGGGGCCATTAGATACGCAGTATTTT.

The CDR3 here is CASSLPPGGTSEAFF. CDR3 sequence (DNA): TGTGCCAGCAGCTTGCCACCGGGGGGGACGTCTGAAGCTTTCTTT. The chain uses TRBV5-6 and TRBJ1-1; possible D gene TRBD1, 5 bases. The CDR3 length is 15 residues. V lost 1 base and J 6 bases, leaving 16 bases between the germline ends. Germline lookup yields CDR1 SGHDT and CDR2 YYEEEE.

CDR3 sequence reads: CASSVVDRGGDTQYF. The CDR3 nucleotides read TGTGCCAGCAGCGTAGTCGACAGGGGAGGGGATACGCAGTATTTT. The J gene is TRBJ2-3, the V gene TRBV9, with a possible D match to TRBD1 (8 bases). The V end was cut by 0 bases, the J end by 6 bases, with 14 bases between. The CDR3 sequence is 15 residues long. CDR1 is SGDLS and CDR2 is YYNGEE in the germline V gene.

This clone appeared once. This sequence joins TRBV2 and TRBJ2-7, with D possibly matching TRBD1 (6 bases). The CDR3 spans 12 residues. Trimming shortened V by 7 bases and J by 7 bases, and 14 bases separated the two germline ends. Germline V gene data show CDR1 as SNHLY and CDR2 as FYNNEI. The CDR3 region has the DNA TGTGCCAGCAAGACAGGAATGGAGGAGCAGTACTTC. This encodes CASKTGMEEQYF.

In this sample, this clone turned up a few times. The J gene is TRBJ2-5, the V gene TRBV9; the D gene is possibly TRBD2 (5 bases). The germline V and J ends were trimmed by 3 bases and 1 base, with 10 bases remaining between them. Germline lookup yields CDR1 SGDLS and CDR2 YYNGEE. CDR3 length: 14 residues. The chain's CDR3 is CASSATRGQETQYF. Written as DNA, the CDR3 is TGTGCCAGCAGCGCCACTCGGGGCCAAGAGACCCAGTACTTC.

The chain is built from TRBV7-2 and TRBJ1-5, with 7 nucleotides matching TRBD1. From germline, CDR1 is SGHTA and CDR2 FQGNSA. V lost 5 bases and J lost 6; bases outside the gene matches: 7. This CDR3 is built from 14 residues. In DNA form, the CDR3 reads TGTGCCAGCAGCACTCGACAGGGAGGTCAGCCCCAGCATTTT. Protein: CASSTRQGGQPQHF.

This clone was observed a single time. This chain connects TRBV5-8 to TRBJ1-1; 7 positions agree with TRBD1. After removal of 0 bases from V and 6 bases from J, the junction contained 8 bases not matched to a gene. Germline CDR1 SGHTS, CDR2 YDEGEE. CDR3 length equals 15 residues. The CDR3 DNA reads as TGTGCCAGCAGCTTGGAACAGGGGCCTCGGGCTGAAGCTTTCTTT. Protein product: CASSLEQGPRAEAFF.

As regards this clone: Other DNA sequences in this specimen translate into the identical CDR3. The V and J genes are TRBV7-2 and TRBJ2-5; TRBD2 matches 12 bases. Losses at the gene ends were 4 bases for V and 4 bases for J; bases not matched to a gene: 7. Germline lookup yields CDR1 SGHTA and CDR2 FQGNSA. The CDR3 loop spans 16 amino acids. The CDR3 DNA follows: TGTGCCAGCAGCTCTAGCGGGGGGGCCAGAGGAGAGACCCAGTACTTC. Protein product: CASSSSGGARGETQYF.

In the case of this clone: At one end the junction does not follow the germline gene, possibly because of a read error. The J gene is TRBJ1-3, the V gene TRBV7-9; D remains unclear. The CDR3 extends over 10 amino acids. From germline, CDR1 is SEHNR and CDR2 FQNEAQ (reference sequence). CDR3 bases: TGTTCCAGCTCCGGGAACACCATATATTTT. It codes for CSSSGNTIYF.

The chain couples TRBV7-2 to TRBJ1-6; 10 bases agree with TRBD1. This CDR3 is built from 17 residues. CDR1 is SGHTA and CDR2 is FQGNSA in the germline V gene. The V gene end was trimmed by 4 bases and the J gene end by 9 bases; junction bases not matched to a gene: 12. CDR3 in amino acids: CASSSTGTGERRSPLHF. The DNA for the CDR3 is TGTGCCAGCAGCTCCACCGGGACAGGGGAAAGGCGTTCACCCCTCCACTTT.

Only a few counts were recorded for this clone. The CDR3 DNA reads as TGCACCAGCAGCCAGGATGGGACAGCCCCTGATGGCTACACCTTC. Translating gives CTSSQDGTAPDGYTF. The chain uses TRBV1 and TRBJ1-2; TRBD1 is taken as the D call from the table, unchecked against the DNA. TRBV1 is an annotated pseudogene. This CDR3 contains 15 residues.

The chain employs TRBV10-3 and TRBJ2-7, with 9 bases identical to TRBD1. CDR1 is ENHRY and CDR2 is SYGVKD in the germline V gene. This CDR3 has 19 residues. V lost 0 bases and J lost 0; bases outside the gene matches: 12. The CDR3 here is CAISESERLGQGPSYEQYF. The CDR3, as DNA: TGTGCCATCAGTGAGTCGGAGAGGTTGGGACAGGGTCCCTCCTACGAGCAGTACTTC.

V usage is TRBV4-1 and J usage is TRBJ2-7, with 10 bases fitting TRBD2. This CDR3 comprises 15 residues. Germline assignment: CDR1 MGHRA and CDR2 YSYEKL. J lost 0 bases, V lost 3 bases, and 2 bases had no gene match. Here the CDR3 reads CASSHGLAASYEQYF. The CDR3 DNA reads TGCGCCAGCAGCCACGGACTAGCGGCCTCCTACGAGCAGTACTTC.

V and J are TRBV6-1 and TRBJ1-2, with a tentative D call TRBD1 (6 bases). Trimming stripped 3 bases from V and 8 bases from J, with 10 bases between. Germline V lookup: CDR1 MNHNS, CDR2 SASEGT. This CDR3 contains 12 residues. The CDR3 DNA reads as TGTGCCAGCAGTGACACAGGGACGGGCTACACCTTC. It yields the protein CASSDTGTGYTF.

This clone came up a few times. The chain employs TRBV5-6 and TRBJ2-1; TRBD1 agrees at 7 bases. Germline CDR1 SGHDT, CDR2 YYEEEE. V was pared by 0 bases and J by 4 bases, with 4 bases of the junction left unmatched. This CDR3 is 15 amino acids long. The CDR3 is CASSLGDSRYNEQFF. The CDR3 bases are TGTGCCAGCAGCTTGGGGGACAGCCGATACAATGAGCAGTTCTTC.

This chain connects TRBV2 to TRBJ2-7; D uncertain. Germline CDR1 is SNHLY and CDR2 is FYNNEI. CDR3 size: 14 residues. The V gene lost 4 bases and the J gene lost 5 bases, with 15 bases spanning the gap. The CDR3 protein is CASSALNFRDEQYF. The CDR3 region has the DNA TGTGCCAGCAGTGCACTAAACTTCCGAGACGAGCAGTACTTC.